The entry below describes one T cell receptor beta chain. Its specificity is not known. Each of the donors was a healthy bone marrow donor. Deletions cut 0 bases from V and 8 bases from J, with 9 bases between. The CDR3 is 13 residues long. CDR1 and CDR2 (germline): SGHRS, YFSETQ. The sample comes from a study of cytomegalovirus exposure and HLA in healthy donors. For the study at large: Drawn from HLA-typed donors, 80 million to 95 million unique TCRs were held in an early data release. Study-wide points: Several of the most significant clusters appeared, in a later analysis, to be linked to common viral pathogens. The authors later linked a missense DCLRE1C variant to TCR beta V- and J-gene trimming.

PCR employed 60 Vbeta and 13 Jbeta primers. Data came from immunoSEQ multiplex PCR; TCRdb stores just in-frame clones and leaves some out. This sample yields about 160,000 clones, of which roughly 80% are seen a single time; around 6.7% belongs to the top ten. This TCR came from a woman in her thirties in good health and CMV-seropositive. The J gene is TRBJ2-1, the V gene TRBV5-1, with D maybe TRBD2 (5 bases). Sequences were obtained from PBMCs. CDR3 sequence: CASSLAGWDEQFF. The DNA for the CDR3 is TGCGCCAGCAGCTTGGCGGGATGGGATGAGCAGTTCTTC.